This TCR beta chain was identified during a study of cytomegalovirus exposure and HLA in healthy donors (dated by TCRdb to between 2016 and 2019). Broadly, across the study: An earlier analysis of some 500 of the donors reported 276 Gb of sequence data and around 120 million unique TCR beta sequences from 150 million to 200 million T cells. To study patterns of TCR occurrence, a later analysis re-analyzed previously published TCR beta repertoires from 600 to 750 donors and added high-resolution HLA genotyping. Every discovery cohort repertoire had been produced on one sequencing platform. Donor age, sex, ethnicity and CMV serostatus were compiled together with the repertoire data. Among around 400 genotyped donors of the cohort, an average of roughly 230,000 unique TCR beta nucleotide sequences was sequenced per donor, of which 15% to 20% were non-productive. The later analysis used no new phenotypic data to find candidate immune exposures, relying instead on TCR beta sequences and their occurrence across donors. Typing coverage differed by locus: A, B, C, DRB1 and DQB1 were typed in about 620-630 donors, DQA1 in around 500, DPA1 in approximately 600, and DPB1 in just under 490. To decide whether each TCR beta V gene segment behaved as functional or pseudogenic, an earlier analysis of 587 of the donors relied on high-throughput TCR beta sequencing. Using immunosequencing, the study profiled T cell repertoires from 500 to 800 subjects and related those repertoires to cytomegalovirus serostatus. The study combined high-throughput TCR immunosequencing, statistical association of individual TCRs with disease status, and machine learning to predict cytomegalovirus infection status. The study aimed to test whether cataloging public T cell receptors could reveal signatures of past pathogen exposure. Of the 398 genotyped donors, 65% to 90% were placed in the genetic ancestry cluster associated with self-reported Caucasian donors. In a later genetic analysis, genome-wide SNP genotypes for about 55% of the 666 donors were used, and that subset was treated as a discovery cohort. Class I and class II HLA loci were covered by the typing at four-digit resolution. Because of strong linkage in the cohort, roughly five DR-DQ haplotypes were treated as single units for association and clustering. An early release covering approximately 600 HLA-typed donors comprised approximately 300 gigabases of sequencing data and tens of millions of unique TCR sequences. Along with the roughly 710-subject first cohort, a separate validation cohort of over a hundred different subjects was used. Here is what the overall study found, with its caveats: Compared with equally common non-associated chains, HLA-associated TCR beta chains in a later analysis were more clonally expanded and had lower generation probabilities. In both the original and validation cohorts, the classifier was reported to diagnose cytomegalovirus status with high specificity and sensitivity. Immune exposure information for the cohort was limited to CMV serostatus. A later analysis reported that several top co-occurrence clusters appeared linked to parvovirus B19, influenza, CMV and Epstein-Barr virus. A few of the identified cytomegalovirus-associated TCR beta chains were confirmed in vitro to be specific for cytomegalovirus antigens. The cohort was sequenced for TCR beta chains only, and without alpha or paired-chain data the features that could be detected were limited. In a later analysis, most CMV-associated TCR beta chains were found to appear HLA-restricted, with HLA associations seemingly driven largely by CMV exposure. A total of 150 or so TCR beta chains were listed by the study as associated with cytomegalovirus. In an earlier analysis of 450 to 750 of the donors, most TCR beta V segments appeared in productive rearrangements about 87% or about 30% of the time, broadly matching IMGT annotations. HLA typing was unavailable for some donors at each locus, so association tests used only the typed subset. According to the authors, the approach could potentially be generalized to other disease states and immunological phenotypes. In a later analysis, some 17,000 TCR beta sequences were associated with specific HLA alleles at a false discovery rate of 0.05. Most TCR sequences were seen in very few donors, while some public TCRs were found in many individuals. Sequencing depth was assumed to be roughly uniform across donors in the presence/absence analyses, though that assumption may not hold. In a later analysis, TCR association rates were found to vary across HLA loci, with the most associated TCRs seen for DRB1 alleles and the fewest for HLA-C alleles. A later genetic analysis associated a missense DCLRE1C variant with V-gene and J-gene trimming of TCR beta chains, and an independent cohort replicated the association. A further reported finding was that TCR beta sequences accurately predicted the HLA-A and HLA-B alleles for most subjects in the first cohort. According to a later genetic analysis, donors in an Asian-associated ancestry cluster had fewer N-insertions in productive TCRs than the approximately 630-donor mean. Linkage disequilibrium might explain the correlated functional status among segregating V segments, but an unknown experimental factor could not be excluded. The sequencing pipeline was judged likely to have produced a cluster of highly shared sequence variants as a technical artifact. Assigning TCR associations to individual alleles was difficult when HLA alleles, especially DR and DQ, strongly co-occurred. The 87-base-pair reads could not distinguish some IMGT-functional V segments, including TRBV6-2 and TRBV6-3, so those segments were excluded. Because counts were too low, approximately 18 rarely observed V segments, including chromosome 9 orphons, were excluded from the earlier analysis of around 640 of the donors.

The library was made by the immunoSEQ multiplex PCR assay. The multiplex PCR relied on a mix of 60 forward primers for TCR Vbeta segments and 13 reverse primers for TCR Jbeta segments. The CDR3 region of rearranged TCR beta genes was amplified from genomic DNA by a multiplex PCR assay. On the Illumina HiSeq System, the amplified TCR beta libraries were sequenced as 87-base-pair reads. The paper's data handling went like this. A later analysis counted about 80 million unique TCR beta chains across the 666 repertoires, and 10 million to 12 million of these chains were shared by at least two donors. To remove PCR and sequencing errors, raw reads were error-corrected and collapsed into unique sequences using a nearest-neighbor algorithm that merged closely related sequences. V, D and J gene segments were assigned by aligning CDR3 sequences to IMGT reference sequences. For a sequence to be retained, a match of at least six nucleotides was required to both a V gene segment and a J gene segment. Rearrangements were called productive when the CDR3 lacked stop codons and stayed in frame with V and J; all others were non-productive. CDR3 was defined by IMGT convention, running from the second conserved V-encoded cysteine to the conserved J-encoded phenylalanine. The earlier analysis of fewer than 700 of the donors excluded sequences that lacked an unambiguous match to a single V gene segment. In an earlier analysis of 587 of the donors, a V segment was called functional when productive rearrangements were above 56.7%, and segregating when the standard deviation between donors exceeded 5%. A statistical classification framework was built to diagnose cytomegalovirus status from the catalog of TCR beta chain sequences. In a later analysis, V and J genes were assigned by comparing TCR nucleotide sequences against IMGT/GENE-DB human TR gene sequences. A later analysis assigned CDR3 sequences and most-parsimonious VDJ recombination scenarios with the TCRdist pipeline. A later analysis defined each TCR beta chain by its CDR3 amino acid sequence plus V-gene family, and excluded reads lacking a unique V-gene family. As a way to deal with suspected cross-contamination and a sequencing artifact, a later analysis dropped roughly 600 nucleotide sequences that were highly shared and had low generation probability. In a later analysis, a clonal expansion index for each public chain was calculated from normalized within-repertoire ranks of inferred template counts. Generation probabilities in a later analysis came from a VDJ recombination model fitted to out-of-frame rearrangements, and those results were checked against IGoR. A later analysis scored TCR-TCR, TCR-HLA and TCR-CMV co-occurrence with hypergeometric tests, applying a repertoire-size bias correction to TCR pairs. False discovery rates were estimated in a later analysis by permuting HLA or CMV assignments 20 times. A later analysis grouped co-occurring TCRs with DBSCAN, adding TCRdist sequence similarity when clustering within HLA-allele-positive subsets. Co-occurrence clustering excluded repertoires with fewer than 30,000 or more than 120,000 public chains, plus five with anomalous nucleotide sharing. The table comes from immuneACCESS by way of TCRdb, which keeps in-frame sequences with V and J called. Part of the clones is missing from these tables; in studies checked, under half for an unresolved V gene and the rest for unknown reasons. Clone size and the V and J calls come from that table; the DNA yielded D and trimming. The sample has around 140,000 clones on record, 60% to 85% of them singletons. The top ten hold approximately 13% of the sample.

CDR1 and CDR2 were assigned from the germline V gene as MGHRA and YSYEKL. Trimmed from V: 3 bases; trimmed from J: 4 bases; junction bases lacking a gene match: 5. From cysteine to phenylalanine, the CDR3 is 15 amino acids long. Only CDR3 DNA remains: 45 bases, in frame from the first base. Regarding this clone: Its antigen is still unknown. The sample holds no much larger clone one base away, and base qualities are not on file.

In total, 666 healthy bone marrow donors made up the cohort. At the time of sampling, every cohort member was nominally healthy, though immune exposures that went unrecorded were likely present. The donor was CMV seropositive and belonged to the group of 270 or so seropositive cohort members. Every donor gave a peripheral blood sample, and the peripheral blood mononuclear cells from that sample were used for TCR beta sequencing. Genomic DNA was extracted from the blood cell samples with the Qiagen DNeasy Blood Extraction Kit. This TCR was recovered from a man aged 40-49 years in good health and CMV-seropositive. Sample: PBMCs. The chain employs TRBV4-1 and TRBJ1-2, with TRBD1 matching 10 junction bases. The sequenced DNA: TGCGCCAGCAGCCAGGGGACAGGGGACATCTATGGCTACACCTTC. Translation gives CASSQGTGDIYGYTF.